These T cell receptor beta chains were read from a single sample in a study of blood T cell repertoires in COVID-19. Measured with immunoSEQ multiplex PCR; TCRdb has only the in-frame clones, and not every one. The sample yields more than 60,000 clones, 80% to 90% seen once. The sequenced sample consisted of peripheral blood. The receptors derive from a man at least 80 years old with COVID-19, enrolled during active disease. CDR3s include the opening cysteine and the closing phenylalanine or tryptophan.

14 TRBV5-4 CASSPDMGALGYTF
13 TRBV7-9 CASSLPPLTEAFF
14 TRBV18 CASSPTGENTEAFF
16 TRBV4-3 CASSLFAGTVTGELFF
14 TRBV24-1 CATSEWGGWDEQFF
17 TRBV19 CASSIDQGGADTGELFF
13 TRBV28 CASSPPGDTEAFF
11 TRBV3-1/TRBV3-2 CASRGATEAFF
13 TRBV6-5 CASNGGAGYGYTF
18 TRBV11-2 CASSLSVGIARDYNEQFF
15 TRBV11-2 CASSYGQGTVETQYF
14 TRBV6-5 CASSFEPTDYGYTF
17 TRBV3-1/TRBV3-2 CASSQRKRTGQTDTQYF
15 TRBV19 CASSIVGGPPGEQYF
14 TRBV5-6 CASSFQGPDEKLFF
15 TRBV19 CASSINGFSTDTQYF
14 TRBV19 CASRQTGLDYGYTF
15 TRBV28 CASSLSGTGDSPLHF
16 TRBV6-1 CASSAFPTSSGNTIYF
15 TRBV7-3 CASSSGGALPYGYTF
11 TRBV7-2 CASSPFQDYTF
15 TRBV2 CASRITGARNYGYTF
16 TRBV5-1 CASSLAGQPADYGYTF
13 TRBV10-3 CAMTSGGENEQFF
13 TRBV14 CASSQNYNYGYTF
14 TRBV4-3 CASSWGGTGNEQFF
14 TRBV10-3 CAISARGRDYGYTF
16 TRBV5-4 CASSRPGGAVTNTQYF
14 TRBV2 CASSDPGQGYGYTF
18 TRBV7-8 CASSSKRPGSSGANVLTF
14 TRBV2 CASSEGLATGELFF
15 TRBV5-4 CASSPSGGLYYEQYF
13 TRBV6-6 CASSYGQNTEAFF
14 TRBV3-1/TRBV3-2 CASSVSRGSQTQYF
13 TRBV19 CASSIGTHQPQHF
14 TRBV6-5 CASIVDSSYNEQFF
14 TRBV2 CASSRQMSTDTQYF
15 TRBV7-3 CASSPGLAKRETQYF
15 TRBV24-1 CATSDRGVTADEQFF
14 TRBV19 CASRRQGDNSPLHF
18 TRBV5-1 CASSNAEVLYSGANVLTF
13 TRBV4-2 CASSQGSTGELFF
12 TRBV3-1/TRBV3-2 CASSYLLQPQHF
15 TRBV5-4 CASSFMASGANVLTF
15 TRBV9 CASSVLWQGTTEAFF
15 TRBV12-5 CASGLVTGTSWPQHF
13 TRBV5-1 CASSLEGSDGYTF
16 TRBV6-1 CASSEAGGGGTDTQYF
16 TRBV7-3 CASSLTRTGEGTEAFF
12 TRBV29-1 CSLLGQLNEQFF
16 TRBV2 CASSEMRGGPNTEAFF
16 TRBV3-1/TRBV3-2 CASSQRGQGLNTEAFF
15 TRBV5-1 CASSLAPGGGNTIYF
16 TRBV7-2 CASSFGSSGGTDTQYF
15 TRBV7-2 CASSLDRRNTGELFF
15 TRBV5-4 CASSFNAGVGEKLFF
13 TRBV28 CASSFWRVDEQFF
15 TRBV18 CASSTSTGSDEKLFF
13 TRBV7-8 CASSLEYANEQFF